A single sample gave rise to the 27 T cell receptor beta chains below, sequenced in a study of stem cell transplantation in POMP-related autoinflammatory disease. TCRdb's copy holds only in-frame clones and misses some; the assay was immunoSEQ multiplex PCR. The sample lists tens of thousands of clones, more than 75% seen once, with around 0.66% in the top ten. The source was CD4+ T cells from PBMCs, collected after stem cell transplantation. The source is a human patient with POMP-related autoinflammation and immune dysregulation (PRAID). Some T cells could come from the graft donor.

V usage is TRBV23-1 and J usage is TRBJ1-6; 7 bases are shared with TRBD1. TRBV23-1 is flagged as an ORF with uncertain function. V shed 0 bases and J 9 bases; nucleotides not matched to a gene: 5. This CDR3 is built from 15 residues. CDR3 protein: CASSQSDRVSSPLHF. The CDR3 coding sequence is TGCGCCAGCAGTCAATCAGACAGGGTGAGTTCACCCCTCCACTTT.

V gene TRBV6-5 combines with J gene TRBJ1-5; D call uncertain. Germline values: CDR1 MNHEY, CDR2 SVGAGI. Trimming removed 2 bases from V and 3 bases from J, with 8 bases in between. The CDR3 spans 14 residues. The CDR3 nucleotides read TGTGCCAGCAGTTACGGCCGGTTCAATCAGCCCCAGCATTTT. It codes for CASSYGRFNQPQHF.

The CDR3: CASSLSRDKGNYGYTF. CDR3 DNA: TGTGCCAGCAGCTTGAGCCGGGACAAGGGTAACTATGGCTACACCTTC. The V call is TRBV5-6, the J call TRBJ1-2, with D maybe TRBD1 (6 bases). The CDR3 spans 16 residues. In germline, CDR1 is SGHDT, CDR2 YYEEEE. V was shortened by 1 base and J by 1 base, with 14 bases between the two germline ends.

In its sample, this clone was seen once. V gene TRBV6-1 combines with J gene TRBJ2-3; TRBD2 matches 14 bases. Trimming took 4 bases from V and 4 from J; bases not matched to a gene: 7. CDR1 is MNHNS, CDR2 SASEGT, per germline. The CDR3 runs to 17 residues. This CDR3 is CASSGLAGGPGADTQYF. CDR3 in DNA: TGTGCCAGCAGTGGACTAGCGGGAGGGCCAGGAGCAGATACGCAGTATTTT.

The chain joins TRBV2 to TRBJ2-3, with D possibly being TRBD2 (5 bases). The V end was cut by 4 bases, the J end by 6 bases, with 5 bases between. Per germline, CDR1 SNHLY and CDR2 FYNNEI. The CDR3 length is 11 residues. The CDR3 DNA is TGTGCCAGCAGTGGGAGGGATACGCAGTATTTT. It specifies CASSGRDTQYF.

The rearrangement uses TRBV24-1 and TRBJ2-1; 7 nucleotides match TRBD2. Germline CDR1 is KGHDR and CDR2 is SFDVKD. This CDR3 region has 18 residues. J gave up 1 base and V 5 bases, and 13 bases lay outside the gene matches. CDR3 DNA sequence: TGTGCCACCAGTGGTCTAACAAGCGGGACCCAATCCTACAATGAGCAGTTCTTC. Translating it yields CATSGLTSGTQSYNEQFF.

This rearrangement joins TRBV19 to TRBJ2-7; 9 nucleotides line up with TRBD1. After removal of 4 bases from V and 3 bases from J, the junction contained 10 bases not matched to a gene. The CDR3 covers 16 residues. Germline V gives CDR1 LNHDA, CDR2 SQIVND (reference sequence). CDR3 nucleotides: TGTGCCAGTAGTAGCACCTACGGGACAGGGAGCTACGAGCAGTACTTC. It translates to CASSSTYGTGSYEQYF. Together with reference TRBV19 and TRBJ2-7, the CDR3 gives the full variable domain: DGGITQSPKYLFRKEGQNVTLSCEQNLNHDAMYWYRQDPGQGLRLIYYSQIVNDFQKGDIAEGYSVSREKKESFPLTVTSAQKNPTAFYLCASSSTYGTGSYEQYFGPGTRLTVT.

The chain links TRBV5-1 to TRBJ2-1, with 11 positions matching TRBD2. There are 17 residues in the CDR3. Germline assignment: CDR1 SGHRS and CDR2 YFSETQ. Trimming cost V 0 bases and J 4 bases; bases outside gene matches: 6. The chain's CDR3 is CASSLDQLAGVYNEQFF. CDR3 nucleotide sequence: TGCGCCAGCAGCTTGGACCAACTAGCGGGAGTTTACAATGAGCAGTTCTTC.

The V gene is TRBV10-3, the J gene TRBJ1-1; no firm D call. V dropped 0 bases and J dropped 1 base, with 9 bases sitting between them. CDR1 and CDR2 from the germline V gene are ENHRY and SYGVKD. The CDR3 spans 15 residues. CDR3 nucleotides: TGTGCCATCAGTGAGTCCGTCGTTCGGAACACTGAAGCTTTCTTT. As protein: CAISESVVRNTEAFF.

This clone was observed a single time. This rearrangement joins TRBV9 to TRBJ1-3; no firm D call. Germline CDR1 reads SGDLS; CDR2 reads YYNGEE. CDR3 length: 15 amino acids. Trimming shortened V by 2 bases and J by 0 bases, and 9 bases separated the two germline ends. CDR3 nucleotide sequence: TGTGCCAGCAGCGTTTCAACGAGCTCTGGAAACACCATATATTTT. This translates into CASSVSTSSGNTIYF.

This clone is a singleton in its sample. V usage is TRBV6-5 and J usage is TRBJ2-7; D unresolved. The CDR3 is made up of 14 amino acids. V was shortened by 2 bases and J by 0 bases, with 8 bases between the two germline ends. Looked up from germline, CDR1 is MNHEY and CDR2 is SVGAGI. This chain's CDR3 is CASSYGDHSYEQYF. CDR3 in DNA: TGTGCCAGCAGTTACGGAGACCACTCCTACGAGCAGTACTTC.

The chain couples TRBV10-1 to TRBJ2-7; no definite D call. CDR1 WNHNN and CDR2 SYGVQD come from the germline V gene (reference sequence). This CDR3 has 14 amino acids. Trimming pared 0 bases from V and 3 bases from J, leaving 9 bases between. The CDR3 sequence: CASSESIGSYEQYF. The CDR3 DNA reads as TGCGCCAGCAGTGAGTCGATAGGCAGCTACGAGCAGTACTTC.

This chain uses TRBV24-1 with TRBJ2-3; possible D gene TRBD2, 5 bases. Per the germline V gene, CDR1 is KGHDR and CDR2 is SFDVKD. The CDR3 extends over 12 amino acids. Trimming took off 4 bases at V and 6 bases at J, with 7 bases between the two ends. CDR3 region: CATSEGVDTQYF. The CDR3 nucleotides read TGTGCCACCAGTGAGGGAGTGGATACGCAGTATTTT.

The chain combines TRBV2 with TRBJ2-1; a possible D gene is TRBD1 (6 bases). V was pared by 8 bases and J by 7 bases, with 9 bases between. CDR3 length: 11 amino acids. Germline values: CDR1 SNHLY, CDR2 FYNNEI. The CDR3 region is CASSRGNEQFF. Written as DNA, the CDR3 is TGTGCCAGCTCCAGGGGAAATGAGCAGTTCTTC.

The V call is TRBV6-5, the J call TRBJ2-7; D gene unclear. This CDR3 is 13 amino acids long. V was pared by 4 bases and J by 3 bases, with 10 bases between. The germline CDR1 and CDR2 sequences are MNHEY and SVGAGI. The CDR3 sequence is CASSSLADYEQYF. The CDR3 DNA sequence: TGTGCCAGCAGTTCCTTAGCCGACTACGAGCAGTACTTC.

This clone was counted once. V gene TRBV21-1 combines with J gene TRBJ2-7; TRBD2 is taken as the D call from the table, unchecked against the DNA. TRBV21-1 is flagged as a pseudogene. The CDR3 totals 17 residues. The CDR3 DNA is TGTGCCAGCAGCAAGACCTGGACTAGCGGGGTTCATTACGAGCAGTACGTC. Translating it yields CASSKTWTSGVHYEQYV.

The chain employs TRBV5-1 and TRBJ2-2; D is unresolved. Per the germline V gene, CDR1 is SGHRS and CDR2 is YFSETQ. The CDR3 covers 13 residues. V lost 5 bases and J lost 1, with 6 bases in between. CDR3 in amino acids: CASRHLNTGELFF. The DNA of the CDR3 is TGCGCCAGCAGACATTTGAACACCGGGGAGCTGTTTTTT. Looking up the rest from reference TRBV5-1 and TRBJ2-2 gives the full variable domain: KAGVTQTPRYLIKTRGQQVTLSCSPISGHRSVSWYQQTPGQGLQFLFEYFSETQRNKGNFPGRFSGRQFSNSRSEMNVSTLELGDSALYLCASRHLNTGELFFGEGSRLTVL.

J is TRBJ2-3 and V is TRBV18, with TRBD2 as a possible D gene (5 bases). The CDR3 totals 18 residues. Between the trimmed V and J ends, which lost 4 bases and 0 bases, there was a span of 20 bases. Germline V gives CDR1 KGHSH, CDR2 LQKENI. CDR3: CASSLWTPREGSTDTQYF. The CDR3, as DNA: TGTGCCAGCTCACTATGGACCCCCCGAGAGGGTAGCACAGATACGCAGTATTTT.

This chain connects TRBV5-6 to TRBJ2-3, with a possible D match to TRBD2 (7 bases). Trimming removed 4 bases at V and 6 bases at J, with 15 bases between. Germline CDR1 SGHDT, CDR2 YYEEEE. The CDR3 has 14 residues. CDR3 residues: CASSSLAGADTQYF. For the CDR3, the DNA is TGTGCCAGCAGCAGTCTGGCGGGGGCGGATACGCAGTATTTT.

This chain connects TRBV2 to TRBJ2-3; no reliable D call. CDR3 size: 15 residues. V was clipped by 1 base and J by 0 bases, with 8 bases between them. Germline V gene data show CDR1 as SNHLY and CDR2 as FYNNEI. The CDR3 region is CASSEVASSTDTQYF. CDR3 bases: TGTGCCAGCAGTGAAGTAGCTTCTAGCACAGATACGCAGTATTTT.

This clone was picked up one time. The CDR3 region has the DNA TGCGCCAGCAGCTTAGTGATTAGCGGGGGAGGCAATGAGCAGTTCTTC. Its translation: CASSLVISGGGNEQFF. The chain has TRBV5-1 and TRBJ2-1; 9 bases are shared with TRBD2. V lost 2 bases, J lost 6 bases, and 9 bases stayed unmatched. The germline gives CDR1 SGHRS, CDR2 YFSETQ. The CDR3 runs to 16 residues. Full variable domain (rest looked up from reference TRBV5-1 and TRBJ2-1): KAGVTQTPRYLIKTRGQQVTLSCSPISGHRSVSWYQQTPGQGLQFLFEYFSETQRNKGNFPGRFSGRQFSNSRSEMNVSTLELGDSALYLCASSLVISGGGNEQFFGPGTRLTVL.

V and J are TRBV11-2 and TRBJ2-7; D is uncertain. This CDR3 is 14 amino acids long. The germline CDR1 and CDR2 sequences are SGHAT and FQNNGV. V lost 0 bases, J lost 0 bases, and 6 bases lay in between. The CDR3 protein is CASSLELISYEQYF. As DNA, the CDR3 is TGTGCCAGCAGCTTAGAGCTGATCTCCTACGAGCAGTACTTC.

The chain carries TRBV9 and TRBJ2-1; no reliable D call. CDR3 size: 12 residues. V dropped 1 base and J dropped 5 bases, with 4 bases sitting between them. Germline V gene sequence: CDR1 SGDLS, CDR2 YYNGEE. The CDR3 DNA is TGTGCCAGCAGCGTAAATAACAATGAGCAGTTCTTC. It yields the protein CASSVNNNEQFF.

The V and J genes are TRBV2 and TRBJ2-2; no reliable D call. V was cut by 7 bases and J by 3 bases, with 12 bases left in between. The germline V gene has CDR1 SNHLY and CDR2 FYNNEI. The CDR3 totals 14 residues. Here the CDR3 DNA reads TGTGCCAGCACTAAGGGCGTCGACACCGGGGAGCTGTTTTTT. Translating it yields CASTKGVDTGELFF.

This chain uses TRBV2 with TRBJ2-7, with 11 bases lining up with TRBD1. Germline CDR1 is SNHLY and CDR2 is FYNNEI. The CDR3 runs to 13 residues. For the CDR3, the DNA is TGTGCTACCAAGGGACAGGGGGCCTACGAGCAGTACTTC. Its translation is CATKGQGAYEQYF.

This rearrangement joins TRBV23-1 to TRBJ1-5, with unresolved D. TRBV23-1 is an open reading frame, and its role is uncertain. This CDR3 has 20 residues. V was pared by 2 bases and J by 4 bases, with 27 bases between. The CDR3 DNA reads as TGCGCCAGCAGTCAAGGCGGGTTGAGGGCTACGTTGGGGTCTAATCAGCCCCAGCATTTT. Amino acids: CASSQGGLRATLGSNQPQHF.

The genes are TRBV6-5 and TRBJ2-6; D gene ambiguous. The V and J ends lost 0 bases and 2 bases respectively, with 2 bases between them. The germline gives CDR1 MNHEY, CDR2 SVGAGI. This CDR3 contains 14 residues. The CDR3 DNA reads TGTGCCAGCAGTTACTCTCCTGGGGCCAACGTCCTGACTTTC. It specifies CASSYSPGANVLTF.